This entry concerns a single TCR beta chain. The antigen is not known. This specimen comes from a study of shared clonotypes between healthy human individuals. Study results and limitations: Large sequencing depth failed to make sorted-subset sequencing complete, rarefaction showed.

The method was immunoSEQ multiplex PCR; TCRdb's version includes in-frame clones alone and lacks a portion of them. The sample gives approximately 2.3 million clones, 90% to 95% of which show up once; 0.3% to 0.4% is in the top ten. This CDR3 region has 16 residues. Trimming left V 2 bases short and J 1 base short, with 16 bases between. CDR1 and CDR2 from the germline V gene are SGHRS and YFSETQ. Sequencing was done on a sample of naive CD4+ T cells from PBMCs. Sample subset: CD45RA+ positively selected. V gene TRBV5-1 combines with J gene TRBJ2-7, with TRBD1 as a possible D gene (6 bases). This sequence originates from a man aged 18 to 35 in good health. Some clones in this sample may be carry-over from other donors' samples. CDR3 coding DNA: TGCGCCAGCAGCTTCTCCGGGACAATGGCATCCTACGAGCAGTACTTC. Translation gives CASSFSGTMASYEQYF.